The source of this T cell receptor beta chain is a study of shared clonotypes between healthy human individuals. Naive CD8 cells lacked CD45RO, underwent positive selection for CCR7 and left out terminally differentiated effector memory CD45RA+ cells. Every donor was a Caucasian adult from Nashville, Tennessee. In germline, CDR1 is SGDLS, CDR2 YYNGEE. Trimming at V came to 3 bases and at J to 0 bases, leaving 6 bases not matched to a gene. CDR3 length: 17 amino acids. Several immunoSEQ 96-well plates shared each subset's DNA, each plate a replicate. As originally analysed: ImmunoSEQ supplied junction-only sequences lacking quality scores, so filtering was different. TCRdb keeps only in-frame clones here, not all; method: immunoSEQ multiplex PCR. For V, J and clone size, that table is used; D and trimming come from the DNA. The sample holds fewer than 800,000 clones, around 90% seen once.

The clonotype was recovered from a man aged 25 to 40 in good health. The sample consisted of naive CD8+ T cells sorted from blood. V usage is TRBV9 and J usage is TRBJ1-4; 9 positions agree with TRBD1. CDR3 sequence (DNA): TGTGCCAGCAGCGGATTGACAGGGGGGGCAACTAATGAAAAACTGTTTTTT. Translated, it gives CASSGLTGGATNEKLFF.